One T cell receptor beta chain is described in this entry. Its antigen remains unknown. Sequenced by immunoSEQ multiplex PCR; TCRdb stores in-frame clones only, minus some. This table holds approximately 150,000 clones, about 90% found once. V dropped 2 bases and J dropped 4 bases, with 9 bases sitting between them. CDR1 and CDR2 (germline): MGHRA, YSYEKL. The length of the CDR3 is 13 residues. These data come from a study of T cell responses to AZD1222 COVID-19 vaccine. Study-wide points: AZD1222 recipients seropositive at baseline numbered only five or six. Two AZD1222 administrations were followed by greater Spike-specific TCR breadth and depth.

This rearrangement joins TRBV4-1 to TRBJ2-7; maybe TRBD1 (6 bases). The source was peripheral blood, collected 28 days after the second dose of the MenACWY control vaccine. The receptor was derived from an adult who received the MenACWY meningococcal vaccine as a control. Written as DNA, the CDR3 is TGCGCCAGCAGCCAAAAAACAGGGTACGAGCAGTACTTC. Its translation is CASSQKTGYEQYF.